The rows below give T cell receptor beta chains drawn from one sample of a study of T cell responses to AZD1222 COVID-19 vaccine. Sequenced by immunoSEQ multiplex PCR; TCRdb stores in-frame clones only, minus some. The sample has 70,000 to 95,000 clones; around 93% are singletons. The sample was peripheral blood, taken 28 days after the second AZD1222 dose. These receptors all come from an adult who received the AZD1222 COVID-19 vaccine. The CDR3 runs from the conserved cysteine through the conserved F or W. A D gene is named only where the DNA matches it firmly. The size entry is marked missing in some rows and otherwise reads once, few, many or a size class.

size: .
D: TRBD2
J: TRBJ2-1
V: TRBV11-2
DNA: TGTGCCAGCAGCTTGATGACTAGCGGGAGATCGAATGAGCAGTTCTTC
CDR3: CASSLMTSGRSNEQFF

size: .
D: .
J: TRBJ2-7
V: TRBV14
DNA: TGTGCCAGCAGGGACGAGCAGTACTTC
CDR3: CASRDEQYF

size: few
D: TRBD2
J: TRBJ2-1
V: TRBV5-4
DNA: TGTGCCAGCAGCTTAGGACTAGCGGGAGGTGGGAGCTCCTACAATGAGCAGTTCTTC
CDR3: CASSLGLAGGGSSYNEQFF

size: .
D: TRBD2
J: TRBJ2-1
V: TRBV6-2/TRBV6-3
DNA: TGTGCCAGCAGTTCCCACCCACTAGCGCGACCGAGGTTGGGCTACAATGAGCAGTTCTTC
CDR3: CASSSHPLARPRLGYNEQFF

size: .
D: .
J: TRBJ1-1
V: TRBV19
DNA: TGTGCCAGTAGTAAGGGCAACCTGAACACTGAAGCTTTCTTT
CDR3: CASSKGNLNTEAFF

size: once
D: .
J: TRBJ1-3
V: TRBV18
DNA: TGTGCCAGCTCACCTGGTAAGGGGAAGATTGGAAACACCATATATTTT
CDR3: CASSPGKGKIGNTIYF

size: .
D: TRBD1
J: TRBJ1-1
V: TRBV5-6
DNA: TGTGCCAGCAGCTTGGTGGCAGGGGGGAGGACTGAAGCTTTCTTT
CDR3: CASSLVAGGRTEAFF

size: .
D: TRBD1
J: TRBJ2-5
V: TRBV15
DNA: TGTGCCACCAGCAAGACCCGGGACAGGCTGGAGACCCAGTACTTC
CDR3: CATSKTRDRLETQYF

size: .
D: .
J: TRBJ1-1
V: TRBV6-6
DNA: TGTGCCAGCAGTTATCGAGGTACGAACACTGAAGCTTTCTTT
CDR3: CASSYRGTNTEAFF

size: once
D: .
J: TRBJ1-1
V: TRBV6-5
DNA: TGTGCCAGCGGCTCTCTCGGGGACACTGAAGCTTTCTTT
CDR3: CASGSLGDTEAFF

size: .
D: .
J: TRBJ2-3
V: TRBV11-2
DNA: TGTGCCAGCAGTTTTAGAACCCCCCGAGATACGCAGTATTTT
CDR3: CASSFRTPRDTQYF

size: .
D: .
J: TRBJ2-7
V: TRBV28
DNA: TGTGCCAGCAGCCCTAGGGACACCAGGGGATACGAGCAGTACTTC
CDR3: CASSPRDTRGYEQYF

size: .
D: .
J: TRBJ2-7
V: TRBV3-1/TRBV3-2
DNA: TGTGCCAGCAGCCAAGAAGGGCTCCATAGGTCCTACGAGCAGTACTTC
CDR3: CASSQEGLHRSYEQYF

size: .
D: .
J: TRBJ1-1
V: TRBV6-5
DNA: TGTGCCAGCAGTTACGGGCGGGGCCGAGGCACTGAAGCTTTCTTT
CDR3: CASSYGRGRGTEAFF

size: .
D: TRBD1
J: TRBJ1-6
V: TRBV6-2/TRBV6-3
DNA: TGTGCCAGCAGTTACGAGGGGGCGCTACCACCCCTCCACTTT
CDR3: CASSYEGALPPLHF

size: .
D: TRBD2
J: TRBJ2-7
V: TRBV29-1
DNA: TGCAGCGTTGGGGGGGGACTACACTCCTACGAGCAGTACTTC
CDR3: CSVGGGLHSYEQYF

size: .
D: .
J: TRBJ2-1
V: TRBV7-9
DNA: TGTGCCAGCAGCCAAACGGGCCCATACAATGAGCAGTTCTTC
CDR3: CASSQTGPYNEQFF

size: .
D: .
J: TRBJ2-3
V: TRBV9
DNA: TGTGCCAGCAGCGTAGCCCCCTTAGAGTCACCTAGCACAGATACGCAGTATTTT
CDR3: CASSVAPLESPSTDTQYF

size: .
D: TRBD1
J: TRBJ1-2
V: TRBV5-6
DNA: TGTGCCAGCAGCCCGGGACAGAGCCTCTATGGCTACACCTTC
CDR3: CASSPGQSLYGYTF

size: .
D: .
J: TRBJ1-1
V: TRBV28
DNA: TGTGCCAGCTTAGGTGGGCAGACTGAAGCTTTCTTT
CDR3: CASLGGQTEAFF

size: .
D: TRBD2
J: TRBJ2-3
V: TRBV6-5
DNA: TGTGCCAGCAGTTACCGGACTAGCCCCACAGATACGCAGTATTTT
CDR3: CASSYRTSPTDTQYF

size: .
D: TRBD1
J: TRBJ2-5
V: TRBV28
DNA: TGTGCCAGCGAAGTGACAGGGGGAGAGACCCAGTACTTC
CDR3: CASEVTGGETQYF

size: once
D: TRBD2
J: TRBJ2-7
V: TRBV4-2
DNA: TGTGCCAGCAGCCATGGGACTAGCGGGAGAAGAGAGGGCCACGAGCAGTACTTC
CDR3: CASSHGTSGRREGHEQYF

size: .
D: .
J: TRBJ1-5
V: TRBV27
DNA: TGTGCCAGCAGTTTAGAGAGGGGCCAGCCCCAGCATTTT
CDR3: CASSLERGQPQHF

size: .
D: .
J: TRBJ1-3
V: TRBV5-4
DNA: TGTGCCAGCAGCACCACAGCGAGCTCTGGAAACACCATATATTTT
CDR3: CASSTTASSGNTIYF

size: .
D: TRBD1
J: TRBJ2-7
V: TRBV11-2
DNA: TGTGCCAGCAGCTTAGATCTCGGACAGGGAGGCTACGAGCAGTACTTC
CDR3: CASSLDLGQGGYEQYF

size: .
D: .
J: TRBJ2-7
V: TRBV28
DNA: TGTGCCAGCAGTTTAGAAGACACCGTCTACGAGCAGTACTTC
CDR3: CASSLEDTVYEQYF

size: .
D: .
J: TRBJ1-1
V: TRBV5-1
DNA: TGCGCCAGCAGCTTGTTCCCTCAGGAGAACACTGAAGCTTTCTTT
CDR3: CASSLFPQENTEAFF

size: .
D: .
J: TRBJ2-7
V: TRBV3-1/TRBV3-2
DNA: TGTGCCAGCAGCCAAGATAAACCGGCCGAGAATCTCGACGAGCAGTACTTC
CDR3: CASSQDKPAENLDEQYF

size: .
D: TRBD1
J: TRBJ1-2
V: TRBV4-1
DNA: TGCGCCAGCAGCCAAGCCGGGGCAGGGGGCCTTGGCTACACCTTC
CDR3: CASSQAGAGGLGYTF

size: .
D: .
J: TRBJ1-2
V: TRBV6-2/TRBV6-3
DNA: TGTGCCAGCAGTTACTACTATGGCTACACCTTC
CDR3: CASSYYYGYTF

size: .
D: .
J: TRBJ2-3
V: TRBV6-5
DNA: TGTGCCAGCAGAAGGGACACCACAGATACGCAGTATTTT
CDR3: CASRRDTTDTQYF

size: .
D: TRBD1
J: TRBJ1-4
V: TRBV27
DNA: TGTGCCAGCAGTTTATTTTTAAACCAGGGGGCGAGCGAAAAACTGTTTTTT
CDR3: CASSLFLNQGASEKLFF

size: .
D: .
J: TRBJ2-1
V: TRBV4-1
DNA: TGCGCCAGCAGCCAAGAATCTAGCTGGGATGAGCAGTTCTTC
CDR3: CASSQESSWDEQFF

size: .
D: TRBD1
J: TRBJ2-5
V: TRBV5-6
DNA: TGTGCCAGCAGCTTTCGACAGGGCCGGTACCAAGAGACCCAGTACTTC
CDR3: CASSFRQGRYQETQYF

size: .
D: .
J: TRBJ2-7
V: TRBV7-3
DNA: TGTGCCAGCAGCTTAACAGGGGAAGAGCAGTACTTC
CDR3: CASSLTGEEQYF

size: once
D: .
J: TRBJ1-2
V: TRBV15
DNA: TGTGCCACCAGCAGAGGGCGGGGGAGTACCCTTGGCTACACCTTC
CDR3: CATSRGRGSTLGYTF

size: .
D: .
J: TRBJ2-1
V: TRBV28
DNA: TGTGCCGGAGGGGGGAGCTCCTACAATGAGCAGTTCTTC
CDR3: CAGGGSSYNEQFF

size: .
D: .
J: TRBJ2-7
V: TRBV21-1
DNA: TGTGCCAGCAGCAAGGGCACGGACCGCTACGAGCAGTACTTC
CDR3: CASSKGTDRYEQYF

size: .
D: .
J: TRBJ2-7
V: TRBV28
DNA: TGTGCCAGCAGTTATACGGGTGGGACCTACGAGCAGTACTTC
CDR3: CASSYTGGTYEQYF

size: .
D: .
J: TRBJ1-1
V: TRBV13
DNA: TGTGCCAGCAGCTCCAGGGAGGGGGGCGTTACTGAAGCTTTCTTT
CDR3: CASSSREGGVTEAFF

size: .
D: .
J: TRBJ2-7
V: TRBV6-2/TRBV6-3
DNA: TGTGCCAGCAGCCACGGGGACACCGCCTACGAGCAGTACTTC
CDR3: CASSHGDTAYEQYF

size: few
D: .
J: TRBJ1-1
V: TRBV2
DNA: TGTGCCAGCAGTGAGGTAGGGGGGCGAACTGAAGCTTTCTTT
CDR3: CASSEVGGRTEAFF

size: .
D: .
J: TRBJ2-6
V: TRBV6-5
DNA: TGTGCCACGGACAGCCCCAACTCTGGGGCCAACGTCCTGACTTTC
CDR3: CATDSPNSGANVLTF

size: .
D: .
J: TRBJ1-4
V: TRBV12-2
DNA: TGTGCAAGTCGCCCCCCGACAAATAAGACACCCAACCTCGCTAATGAAAAACTGTTTTTT
CDR3: CASRPPTNKTPNLANEKLFF

size: .
D: TRBD1
J: TRBJ2-7
V: TRBV10-3
DNA: TGTGCCATCAGTAGGACAGGGGCCTTGAGCTCCTACGAGCAGTACTTC
CDR3: CAISRTGALSSYEQYF

size: few
D: .
J: TRBJ1-5
V: TRBV7-9
DNA: TGTGCCAGCAGCTGGGGTGGGGGACGCAATCAGCCCCAGCATTTT
CDR3: CASSWGGGRNQPQHF

size: .
D: .
J: TRBJ2-2
V: TRBV5-4
DNA: TGTGCCAGCAGCTTCCAGGGGACCGGGGAGCTGTTTTTT
CDR3: CASSFQGTGELFF

size: .
D: .
J: TRBJ2-7
V: TRBV28
DNA: TGTGCCAGCAATCGTGGCAGGGACCACGAGCAGTACTTC
CDR3: CASNRGRDHEQYF

size: .
D: .
J: TRBJ2-3
V: TRBV3-1/TRBV3-2
DNA: TGTGCCAGCAGCCAAGGGGTAGTACACTTT
CDR3: CASSQGVVHF

size: .
D: TRBD2
J: TRBJ2-1
V: TRBV18
DNA: TGTGCCAGCTCCCGCGGACTAGCGGGACAGGAGGGGAATGAGCAGTTCTTC
CDR3: CASSRGLAGQEGNEQFF

size: .
D: TRBD2
J: TRBJ2-1
V: TRBV18
DNA: TGTGCCAGCTCACGATCGGGACTAGCGGGAGGAACCACGGGGGGTGAGCAGTTCTTC
CDR3: CASSRSGLAGGTTGGEQFF

size: .
D: .
J: TRBJ1-6
V: TRBV5-1
DNA: TGCGCCAGCAGCTTGGGGGCCGGTACTGGTTCACCCCTCCACTTT
CDR3: CASSLGAGTGSPLHF

size: once
D: TRBD1
J: TRBJ2-1
V: TRBV9
DNA: TGTGCCAGCAGCTCCAGTCCCGGGACAGGGGTACAGTTCAATGAGCAGTTCTTC
CDR3: CASSSSPGTGVQFNEQFF

size: once
D: TRBD1
J: TRBJ1-1
V: TRBV10-3
DNA: TGTGCCATCAGTGTCGACAGGGATGGGACTGAAGCTTTCTTT
CDR3: CAISVDRDGTEAFF